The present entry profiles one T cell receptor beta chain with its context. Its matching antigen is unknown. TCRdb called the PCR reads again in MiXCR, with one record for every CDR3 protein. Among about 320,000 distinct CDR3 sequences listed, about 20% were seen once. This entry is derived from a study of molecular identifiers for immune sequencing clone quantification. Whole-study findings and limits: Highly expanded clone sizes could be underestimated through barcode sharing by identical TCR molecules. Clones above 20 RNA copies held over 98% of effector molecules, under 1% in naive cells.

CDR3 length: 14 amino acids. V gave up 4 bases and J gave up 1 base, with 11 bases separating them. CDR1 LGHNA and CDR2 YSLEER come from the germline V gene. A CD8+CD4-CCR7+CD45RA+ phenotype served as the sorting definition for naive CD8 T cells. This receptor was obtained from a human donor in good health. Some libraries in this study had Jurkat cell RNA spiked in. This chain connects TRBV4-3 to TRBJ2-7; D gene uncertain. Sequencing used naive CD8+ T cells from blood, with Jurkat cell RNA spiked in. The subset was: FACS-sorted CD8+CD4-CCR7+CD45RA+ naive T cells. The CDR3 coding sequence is TGCGCCAGCAGCCGAGAAGATGGATCCTACGAGCAGTACTTC. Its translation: CASSREDGSYEQYF.